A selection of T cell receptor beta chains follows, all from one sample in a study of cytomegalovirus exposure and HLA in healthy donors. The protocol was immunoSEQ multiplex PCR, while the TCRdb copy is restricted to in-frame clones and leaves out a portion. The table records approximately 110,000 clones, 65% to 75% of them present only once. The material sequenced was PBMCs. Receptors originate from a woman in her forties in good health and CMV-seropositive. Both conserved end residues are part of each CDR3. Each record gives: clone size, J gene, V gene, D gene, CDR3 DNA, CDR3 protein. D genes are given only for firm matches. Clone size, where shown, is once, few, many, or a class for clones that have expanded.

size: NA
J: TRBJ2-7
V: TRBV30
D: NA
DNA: TGTGCCTGGAGTGTACGGGGGACCGAGACCTACGAGCAGTACTTC
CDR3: CAWSVRGTETYEQYF

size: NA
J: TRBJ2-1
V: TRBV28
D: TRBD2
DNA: TGTGCCAGCAGTTTATGGGTTAGCGGGAGGGACAATGAGCAGTTCTTC
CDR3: CASSLWVSGRDNEQFF

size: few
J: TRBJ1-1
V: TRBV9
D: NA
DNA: TGTGCCAGCAGCTCCAGGGGAAACACTGAAGCTTTCTTT
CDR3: CASSSRGNTEAFF

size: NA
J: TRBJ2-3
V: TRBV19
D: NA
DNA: TGTGCCAGTAGTCTCATGAGTAGCACAGATACGCAGTATTTT
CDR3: CASSLMSSTDTQYF

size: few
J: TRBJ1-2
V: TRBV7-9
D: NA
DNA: TGTGCCAGCAGCTCCAAGGACCGGGGAGAGCGAGGTGATGGCTACACCTTC
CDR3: CASSSKDRGERGDGYTF

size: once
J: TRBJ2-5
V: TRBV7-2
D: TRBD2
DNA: TGTGCCAGCAGCCTCAGGCGGGGGGGTGAGACCCAGTACTTC
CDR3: CASSLRRGGETQYF

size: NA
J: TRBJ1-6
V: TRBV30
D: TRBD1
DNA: TGTGCCTGGACGACAGGGCCCAGCTCCTATAATTCACCCCTCCACTTT
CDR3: CAWTTGPSSYNSPLHF

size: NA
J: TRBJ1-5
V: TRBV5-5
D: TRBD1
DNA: TGTGCCAGCAGCCCCGGGACAGGATCTGATCAGCCCCAGCATTTT
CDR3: CASSPGTGSDQPQHF

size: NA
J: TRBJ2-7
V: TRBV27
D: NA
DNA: TGTGCCAGCAGTTCCCCCCGGGGGGCGGGGAGGTTCTACGAGCAGTACTTC
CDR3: CASSSPRGAGRFYEQYF

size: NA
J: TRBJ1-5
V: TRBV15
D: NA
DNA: TGTGCCACCAGCAGAGCAGAAGACAATCAGCCCCAGCATTTT
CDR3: CATSRAEDNQPQHF

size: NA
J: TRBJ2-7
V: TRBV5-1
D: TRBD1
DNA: TGCGCCAGCAGCGAGCAGGGGGACGAGCAGTACTTC
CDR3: CASSEQGDEQYF

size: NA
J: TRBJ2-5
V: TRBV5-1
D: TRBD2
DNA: TGCGCCAGCAGTTCAGGGACTAGCTTAAGGGAGACCCAGTACTTC
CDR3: CASSSGTSLRETQYF

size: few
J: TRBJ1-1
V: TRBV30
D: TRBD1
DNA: TGTGCCTGGAGCTCTAAAGGGACAGGGCTCACTGAAGCTTTCTTT
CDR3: CAWSSKGTGLTEAFF

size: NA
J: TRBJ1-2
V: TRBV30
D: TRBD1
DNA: TGTGCCTGGAGCTTAGGACAGGGTTCGGCTGGCTACACCTTC
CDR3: CAWSLGQGSAGYTF

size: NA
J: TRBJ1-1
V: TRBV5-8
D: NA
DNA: TGTGCCAGCAGCCTGAGTTGGAACACTGAAGCTTTCTTT
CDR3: CASSLSWNTEAFF

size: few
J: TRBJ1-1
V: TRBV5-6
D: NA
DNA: TGTGCCAGCAGCTTGGACAGGGCGAACACTGAAGCTTTCTTT
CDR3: CASSLDRANTEAFF

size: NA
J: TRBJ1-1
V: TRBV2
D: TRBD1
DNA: TGTGCCAGCACTGGACAGGGAGGCACTGAAGCTTTCTTT
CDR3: CASTGQGGTEAFF

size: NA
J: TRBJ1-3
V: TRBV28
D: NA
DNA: TGTGCCAGCAGAGACAGCAAGGGGCCCCCACCTGGAAACACCATATATTTT
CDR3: CASRDSKGPPPGNTIYF

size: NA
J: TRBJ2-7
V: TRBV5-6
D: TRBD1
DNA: TGTGCCAGCAGCTTGAGGAAAGACAGGGGCATTGGGGAGCAGTACTTC
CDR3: CASSLRKDRGIGEQYF

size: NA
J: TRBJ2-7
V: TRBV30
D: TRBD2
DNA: TGTGCCTGGGGACTAGCGGTGGCCTACGAGCAGTACTTC
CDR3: CAWGLAVAYEQYF

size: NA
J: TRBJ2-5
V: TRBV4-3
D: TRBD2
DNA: TGCGCCAGCAGCTGCCGGACTAGCGGGGGGGAAAAGTACCAAGAGACCCAGTACTTC
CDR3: CASSCRTSGGEKYQETQYF

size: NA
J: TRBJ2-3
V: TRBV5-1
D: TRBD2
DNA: TGCGCCAGCAGCTTATCCCCTAGCGGGAGAACTGATACGCAGTATTTT
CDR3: CASSLSPSGRTDTQYF

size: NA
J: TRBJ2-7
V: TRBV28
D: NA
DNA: TGTGCCAGCAGCCCAGGACAGACCTACGAGCAGTACTTC
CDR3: CASSPGQTYEQYF

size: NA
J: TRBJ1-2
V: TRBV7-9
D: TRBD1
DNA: TGTGCCAGCAGCTTAAAAGGGGGCCTCGCCTTC
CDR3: CASSLKGGLAF

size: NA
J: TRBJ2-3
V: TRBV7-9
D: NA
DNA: TGTGCCAGCACCCAAGATACGCAGTATTTT
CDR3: CASTQDTQYF